This passage covers 22 T cell receptor beta chains from one sample sequenced in a study of blood T cell repertoires in COVID-19. Assay used: immunoSEQ multiplex PCR; TCRdb lists only in-frame clones, some missing. The table lists about 70,000 clones, approximately 83% of them singletons. Sequencing was carried out using peripheral blood. These receptors were taken from a man aged 25-40 years with COVID-19, enrolled during active disease.

CDR3 protein: CASSQGGSPLHF. The CDR3 DNA is TGTGCCAGCAGCCAGGGGGGTTCACCCCTCCACTTT. J is TRBJ1-6 and V is TRBV14; possible D gene TRBD1, 5 bases. V was shortened by 3 bases and J by 9 bases, with 6 bases between the two germline ends. The CDR3 has 12 amino acids. CDR1 is SGHDN, CDR2 FVKESK, per germline.

The V call is TRBV27, the J call TRBJ2-2; D gene unclear. CDR1 MNHEY and CDR2 SMNVEV come from the germline V gene (reference sequence). V gave up 3 bases and J gave up 2 bases, with 7 bases separating them. CDR3 length equals 14 residues. CDR3 amino acids: CASSFATNTGELFF. Written as DNA, the CDR3 is TGTGCCAGCAGTTTCGCCACTAACACCGGGGAGCTGTTTTTT.

The V and J genes are TRBV5-6 and TRBJ1-1; D unclear. With 1 base removed from V and 0 bases from J, the gap between germline ends came to 4 bases. This CDR3 has 13 residues. Germline V gene data show CDR1 as SGHDT and CDR2 as YYEEEE. The CDR3 DNA reads TGTGCCAGCAGCTTGTATCTGAACACTGAAGCTTTCTTT. Translating it yields CASSLYLNTEAFF.

The chain carries TRBV15 and TRBJ2-5; 7 nucleotides agree with TRBD2. This CDR3 is 15 amino acids long. With V trimmed by 1 base and J by 5 bases, 7 bases remained unmatched. Germline-derived CDR1 and CDR2 are LNHNV and YYDKDF (reference sequence). As DNA, the CDR3 is TGTGCCACCAGCAGAGCGGGCGGGAGAGGGGAGACCCAGTACTTC. Its translation is CATSRAGGRGETQYF.

The rearrangement uses TRBV3-1 (or the pseudogene TRBV3-2) and TRBJ1-3; the D is unclear. V lost 4 bases, J lost 2 bases, and 6 bases lay in between. This CDR3 region has 13 residues. Per the germline V gene, CDR1 is LGHDT and CDR2 is YNNKEL (reference sequence). The CDR3 here is CASSLGPGNTIYF. CDR3 nucleotide sequence: TGTGCCAGCAGCCTTGGGCCTGGAAACACCATATATTTT.

In its sample, this clone was seen a few times. Here the CDR3 reads CASSPRQRGTDTQYF. CDR3 nucleotides: TGTGCCAGCAGCCCGCGACAGAGGGGGACAGATACGCAGTATTTT. The V call is TRBV9, the J call TRBJ2-3, with TRBD1 as a possible D gene (6 bases). Per germline, CDR1 SGDLS and CDR2 YYNGEE. CDR3 length: 15 amino acids. Trimming removed 4 bases at V and 3 bases at J, with 15 bases between.

The chain recombines TRBV11-2 with TRBJ2-5; 8 bases fit TRBD2. CDR1 SGHAT and CDR2 FQNNGV come from the germline V gene. The V segment lost 5 bases and the J segment 7 bases; nucleotides outside the gene matches: 6. The CDR3 has 13 residues. CDR3 residues: CASSRVAGPTQYF. The CDR3 nucleotides read TGTGCCAGCAGCAGAGTAGCGGGACCGACCCAGTACTTC. The whole variable domain, filled in from reference TRBV11-2 and TRBJ2-5, reads EAGVAQSPRYKIIEKRQSVAFWCNPISGHATLYWYQQILGQGPKLLIQFQNNGVVDDSQLPKDRFSAERLKGVDSTLKIQPAKLEDSAVYLCASSRVAGPTQYFGPGTRLLVL.

There are a few counts of this clone. The chain combines TRBV30 with TRBJ2-5; 9 bases map to TRBD1. Germline CDR1 reads GTSNPN; CDR2 reads SVGIG (reference sequence). The CDR3 runs 14 residues. The V and J ends lost 7 bases and 7 bases, in that order; junction bases with no gene match: 13. The CDR3 nucleotides read TGTGCCTACCGGGACAGGGCTCTTGTAGGGACCCAGTACTTC. Protein product: CAYRDRALVGTQYF.

Here the CDR3 reads CASGHWTREKLFF. CDR3 coding DNA: TGTGCCAGCGGCCATTGGACAAGGGAAAAACTGTTTTTT. The V gene is TRBV28, the J gene TRBJ1-4; tentatively, D is TRBD1 (5 bases). Germline values: CDR1 MDHEN, CDR2 SYDVKM. V was cut by 8 bases and J by 8 bases, with 15 bases left in between. There are 13 residues in the CDR3.

The chain employs TRBV6-5 and TRBJ1-3, with TRBD1 matching over 12 bases. This CDR3 is 13 amino acids long. From germline, CDR1 is MNHEY and CDR2 SVGAGI. Unmatched junction bases numbered 1, after V lost 8 bases and J lost 5 bases. The CDR3 loop is CASRDRGRNTIYF. CDR3 in DNA: TGTGCCAGCCGGGACAGGGGGCGAAACACCATATATTTT.

The count of this clone is one. The J gene is TRBJ2-7, the V gene TRBV7-9, with a weak D call TRBD2 (5 bases). Germline V lookup: CDR1 SEHNR, CDR2 FQNEAQ (reference sequence). Trimming left V 4 bases short and J 0 bases short, with 13 bases between. The CDR3 has 15 residues. As DNA, the CDR3 is TGTGCCAGCAGCTATACCGGGGATAGCTCCTACGAGCAGTACTTC. It is translated as CASSYTGDSSYEQYF. Based on the CDR3 plus reference TRBV7-9 and TRBJ2-7, the full variable domain is DTGVSQNPRHKITKRGQNVTFRCDPISEHNRLYWYRQTLGQGPEFLTYFQNEAQLEKSRLLSDRFSAERPKGSFSTLEIQRTEQGDSAMYLCASSYTGDSSYEQYFGPGTRLTVT.

This clone was counted many times. The chain has TRBV11-2 and TRBJ2-6; 9 positions match TRBD2. This CDR3 contains 17 residues. CDR1 is SGHAT, CDR2 FQNNGV, per germline. Trimming cost V 5 bases and J 3 bases; bases outside gene matches: 8. The DNA of the CDR3 is TGTGCCAGCAGCCACTATAGCGGGAGCCGTGGGGCCAACGTCCTGACTTTC. Translated: CASSHYSGSRGANVLTF.

Only one count was recorded for this clone. The chain has TRBV19 and TRBJ2-5; the D gene is possibly TRBD2 (6 bases). The germline V gene has CDR1 LNHDA and CDR2 SQIVND (reference sequence). Trimming left V 4 bases short and J 4 bases short, with 13 bases between. The CDR3 extends over 14 amino acids. The CDR3 region is CASSTGGSSETQYF. The CDR3 bases are TGTGCCAGTAGTACCGGGGGATCTTCAGAGACCCAGTACTTC.

CDR3 coding DNA: TGTGCCAGCAGCGTCAGACTAGCGACTAACTACAATGAGCAGTTCTTC. Amino acid sequence: CASSVRLATNYNEQFF. This chain connects TRBV5-5 to TRBJ2-1; 8 bases fit TRBD2. The germline V gene has CDR1 SGHKS and CDR2 YYEKEE (reference sequence). CDR3 length equals 16 residues. V lost 4 bases to trimming and J lost 3 bases; unmatched junction nucleotides: 9.

This clone came up a few times. This chain uses TRBV5-1 with TRBJ2-3; D uncertain. Germline CDR1 and CDR2: SGHRS and YFSETQ. The CDR3 spans 12 residues. The V end lost 4 bases, the J end lost 5 bases, and 8 bases lay between the germline ends. In nucleotides, the CDR3 is TGCGCCAGCAGCGCGACGGGAGATACGCAGTATTTT. It is translated as CASSATGDTQYF. Complete variable domain (other parts from reference TRBV5-1 and TRBJ2-3): KAGVTQTPRYLIKTRGQQVTLSCSPISGHRSVSWYQQTPGQGLQFLFEYFSETQRNKGNFPGRFSGRQFSNSRSEMNVSTLELGDSALYLCASSATGDTQYFGPGTRLTVL.

This sequence joins TRBV28 and TRBJ2-5; 9 nucleotides line up with TRBD1. Germline V gives CDR1 MDHEN, CDR2 SYDVKM. J gave up 3 bases and V 2 bases, and 1 base lay outside the gene matches. The CDR3 loop spans 14 amino acids. Here the CDR3 DNA reads TGTGCCAGCAGTTTAGGACAGGGGAAAGAGACCCAGTACTTC. This sequence encodes CASSLGQGKETQYF.

This sequence joins TRBV10-3 and TRBJ1-2, with D unresolved. CDR1 is ENHRY and CDR2 is SYGVKD in the germline V gene. Trimming removed 4 bases from V and 4 bases from J, with 16 bases in between. The CDR3 spans 15 residues. CDR3: CAISGPPGGPYGYTF. The CDR3 nucleotides read TGTGCCATCAGTGGGCCCCCGGGAGGGCCCTATGGCTACACCTTC.

The rearrangement links TRBV19 to TRBJ2-3; 8 bases fit TRBD2. This CDR3 spans 16 amino acids. V lost 4 bases to trimming and J lost 0 bases; unmatched junction nucleotides: 6. Germline CDR1 is LNHDA and CDR2 is SQIVND (reference sequence). The CDR3 region has the DNA TGTGCCAGTAGTAAACAGGGACTAGGTAGCACAGATACGCAGTATTTT. This translates into CASSKQGLGSTDTQYF.

V is TRBV6-2 or TRBV6-3 and J is TRBJ1-5, with D possibly TRBD1 on 6 matching bases. The CDR3 consists of 15 residues. V lost 5 bases and J lost 2, with 13 bases in between. CDR1 is MNHEY and CDR2 is SVGEGT in the germline V gene. CDR3 nucleotide sequence: TGTGCCAGCAGTACTACAGGGAGTGGCAATCAGCCCCAGCATTTT. Protein sequence: CASSTTGSGNQPQHF.

This chain connects TRBV12-3 or TRBV12-4 to TRBJ2-7, with 7 bases that match TRBD1. There are 13 residues in the CDR3. J gave up 2 bases and V 8 bases, and 6 bases lay outside the gene matches. Written as DNA, the CDR3 is TGTGCCAGCGGTCTGACAGGGCCCTACGAGCAGTACTTC. Residues: CASGLTGPYEQYF.

The rearrangement uses TRBV6-1 and TRBJ1-5; 7 nucleotides line up with TRBD1. CDR1 MNHNS and CDR2 SASEGT come from the germline V gene. The length of the CDR3 is 13 residues. Losses at the gene ends were 3 bases for V and 9 bases for J; bases not matched to a gene: 5. The CDR3 is CASSENRQGPQHF. The CDR3, as DNA: TGTGCCAGCAGTGAGAACCGACAGGGGCCCCAGCATTTT.

The V and J genes are TRBV10-2 and TRBJ1-2, with 9 bases lining up with TRBD1. The germline V gene encodes CDR1 WSHSY and CDR2 SAAADI. The V segment lost 10 bases and the J segment 4 bases; nucleotides outside the gene matches: 7. CDR3 length: 13 amino acids. The CDR3 protein is CATWTGDVYGYTF. The CDR3 DNA sequence: TGCGCCACCTGGACAGGGGACGTCTATGGCTACACCTTC.